One sample yielded the 27 T cell receptor beta chains listed below, sequenced in a study of blood T cell repertoires in COVID-19. Measured with immunoSEQ multiplex PCR; TCRdb has only the in-frame clones, and not every one. The table shows tens of thousands of clones, with about 80% occurring only once. The sequenced sample was peripheral blood. The receptors derive from a man aged 30-40 years with COVID-19, enrolled during active disease.

The chain joins TRBV29-1 to TRBJ2-1, with 8 bases aligning to TRBD2. The CDR3 consists of 15 residues. CDR1 is SQVTM, CDR2 ANQGSEA, per germline. J gave up 5 bases and V 5 bases, and 11 bases lay outside the gene matches. This chain's CDR3 is CSVPERAGENNEQFF. DNA for the CDR3: TGCAGCGTTCCTGAAAGAGCGGGAGAGAACAATGAGCAGTTCTTC.

The rearrangement joins TRBV5-4 to TRBJ2-3, with TRBD2 matching 7 bases. The CDR3 extends over 15 amino acids. Germline trimming cut 0 bases from V and 4 bases from J; bases unmatched to any gene: 5. Looked up from germline, CDR1 is SGHNT and CDR2 is YYREEE (reference sequence). CDR3 nucleotides: TGTGCCAGCAGCTTGGAGCTAGCGGCTTCAGATACGCAGTATTTT. It codes for CASSLELAASDTQYF.

The chain is built from TRBV5-4 and TRBJ2-7; TRBD1 matches at 10 bases. This CDR3 is 14 amino acids long. V dropped 4 bases and J dropped 3; count of bases not matched to a gene: 4. Germline CDR1 SGHNT, CDR2 YYREEE (reference sequence). CDR3: CASSQTGGSYEQYF. The DNA of the CDR3 is TGTGCCAGCAGCCAGACAGGGGGCAGCTACGAGCAGTACTTC.

The chain is built from TRBV19 and TRBJ1-2, with D perhaps matching TRBD1 (6 bases). The germline V and J ends were trimmed by 4 bases and 7 bases, with 19 bases remaining between them. Germline V gene lookup returns CDR1 LNHDA and CDR2 SQIVND (reference sequence). The CDR3 runs 15 residues. CDR3 in DNA: TGTGCCAGTAGTACCTCGACAGGTGGAAGGGGTGGCTACACCTTC. This gives the protein CASSTSTGGRGGYTF.

The chain has TRBV28 and TRBJ2-6; 13 positions agree with TRBD2. V lost 7 bases to trimming and J lost 4 bases; unmatched junction nucleotides: 7. This CDR3 spans 17 amino acids. The germline CDR1 and CDR2 sequences are MDHEN and SYDVKM. CDR3 sequence (DNA): TGTGCCAGCACCGGACTAGCGGGAGTGGAAGGGGCCAACGTCCTGACTTTC. This translates into CASTGLAGVEGANVLTF.

The rearrangement uses TRBV24-1 and TRBJ2-5, with D possibly matching TRBD1 (7 bases). The CDR3 loop spans 16 amino acids. Germline V gene lookup returns CDR1 KGHDR and CDR2 SFDVKD. V was trimmed by 6 bases and J by 2 bases, leaving 18 bases between them. CDR3 sequence (DNA): TGTGCCACCAGTTCGGAGGGGGCCCCCTCTCAAGAGACCCAGTACTTC. Its translation is CATSSEGAPSQETQYF.

This chain connects TRBV28 to TRBJ2-6; 7 bases agree with TRBD1. The CDR3 totals 15 residues. In germline, CDR1 is MDHEN, CDR2 SYDVKM. Trimming removed 6 bases from V and 0 bases from J; junction bases left unmatched: 2. The CDR3 loop is CASSDRVSGANVLTF. As DNA, the CDR3 is TGTGCCAGCAGCGACAGGGTCTCTGGGGCCAACGTCCTGACTTTC.

The chain has TRBV7-3 and TRBJ2-1; D is unclear. The germline V gene encodes CDR1 SGHTA and CDR2 FQGTGA. CDR3 length: 13 residues. Trimming took 5 bases from V and 7 from J, leaving 12 bases between them. The CDR3 sequence is CASSVSPANEQFF. The CDR3 bases are TGTGCCAGCAGCGTATCCCCTGCGAATGAGCAGTTCTTC.

This clone was counted a single time. This chain links TRBV6-1 with TRBJ2-7; 8 bases agree with TRBD1. Germline loops: CDR1 MNHNS, CDR2 SASEGT. V lost 4 bases and J lost 5; bases outside the gene matches: 13. The CDR3 is 16 amino acids. CDR3 coding DNA: TGTGCCAGCAGTGCATCATCCGGGGCAGGGGGCCACGAGCAGTACTTC. The encoded protein is CASSASSGAGGHEQYF.

V and J are TRBV19 and TRBJ1-1; a weak D match, TRBD1 (5 bases). Germline CDR1 reads LNHDA; CDR2 reads SQIVND (reference sequence). V lost 8 bases and J lost 0, with 13 bases in between. The CDR3 covers 14 residues. The CDR3 loop reads CASFTGVMNTEAFF. Here the CDR3 DNA reads TGTGCCAGTTTTACAGGAGTCATGAACACTGAAGCTTTCTTT.

The chain is built from TRBV19 and TRBJ2-4, with D perhaps matching TRBD2 (5 bases). The V end lost 5 bases, the J end lost 3 bases, and 17 bases lay between the germline ends. This CDR3 comprises 16 residues. From germline, CDR1 is LNHDA and CDR2 SQIVND (reference sequence). Here the CDR3 reads CASSPLRSAGKNIQYF. The CDR3 coding sequence is TGTGCCAGTAGTCCCCTTCGAAGTGCGGGCAAAAACATTCAGTACTTC.

The chain recombines TRBV4-1 with TRBJ1-5; a possible D gene is TRBD1 (5 bases). Trimming took off 2 bases at V and 0 bases at J, with 17 bases between the two ends. CDR1 is MGHRA and CDR2 is YSYEKL in the germline V gene. The CDR3 is made up of 18 amino acids. CDR3 sequence reads: CASSQTGRLLNSNQPQHF. The CDR3 coding sequence is TGCGCCAGCAGCCAAACAGGACGCCTGTTAAATAGCAATCAGCCCCAGCATTTT.

Turning to this clone: The junction differs from germline at one of its ends, possibly a read error. The chain carries TRBV5-5 and TRBJ1-5; no clear D. The CDR3 runs 20 residues. CDR1 is SGHKS and CDR2 is YYEKEE in the germline V gene (reference sequence). In DNA, the CDR3 is TGTGCCAGCAGCTTGGATTGGAGGACCCTGTATGTATTTAGCGATCAGCCCCAGCATTTT. As protein: CASSLDWRTLYVFSDQPQHF. Drawing the rest from reference TRBV5-5 and TRBJ1-5, the complete variable domain is DAGVTQSPTHLIKTRGQQVTLRCSPISGHKSVSWYQQVLGQGPQFIFQYYEKEERGRGNFPDRFSARQFPNYSSELNVNALLLGDSALYLCASSLDWRTLYVFSDQPQHFGDGTRLSIL.

The chain carries TRBV15 and TRBJ2-4, with D perhaps matching TRBD2 (5 bases). V dropped 3 bases and J dropped 6 bases, with 15 bases sitting between them. The CDR3 is 15 residues long. Germline lookup yields CDR1 LNHNV and CDR2 YYDKDF (reference sequence). This CDR3 reads CATSRLMDGVNIQYF. The CDR3 DNA reads as TGTGCCACCAGCAGGCTCATGGACGGGGTAAACATTCAGTACTTC. The whole variable domain, remainder taken from reference TRBV15 and TRBJ2-4, is DAMVIQNPRYQVTQFGKPVTLSCSQTLNHNVMYWYQQKSSQAPKLLFHYYDKDFNNEADTPDNFQSRRPNTSFCFLDIRSPGLGDTAMYLCATSRLMDGVNIQYFGAGTRLSVL.

The chain joins TRBV18 to TRBJ1-1; TRBD1 might be the D (6 bases). Trimming shortened V by 5 bases and J by 1 base, and 17 bases separated the two germline ends. This CDR3 is built from 16 residues. Germline V lookup: CDR1 KGHSH, CDR2 LQKENI. This CDR3 is CASSSRGAQGNTEAFF. CDR3 bases: TGTGCCAGCTCATCGAGAGGTGCACAGGGGAACACTGAAGCTTTCTTT.

This clone appeared once. The chain carries TRBV7-8 and TRBJ2-5; 7 positions match TRBD1. The CDR3 runs to 15 residues. Germline CDR1 is SGHVS and CDR2 is FQNEAQ. Germline trimming cut 5 bases from V and 7 bases from J; bases unmatched to any gene: 13. In DNA, the CDR3 is TGTGCCAGCAGCGCCGAAGGGACAGCCACTGTGACCCAGTACTTC. Translated: CASSAEGTATVTQYF.

The chain employs TRBV7-2 and TRBJ1-5, with D tentatively TRBD1 (5 bases). The CDR3 loop spans 14 amino acids. V was trimmed by 0 bases and J by 2 bases, leaving 5 bases between them. Germline V gene sequence: CDR1 SGHTA, CDR2 FQGNSA. The CDR3 here is CASSLAGGNQPQHF. CDR3 in DNA: TGTGCCAGCAGCTTAGCAGGGGGCAATCAGCCCCAGCATTTT.

This chain connects TRBV30 to TRBJ1-4; 7 bases agree with TRBD1. The CDR3 totals 15 residues. Trimming took 2 bases from V and 3 from J; bases not matched to a gene: 6. In germline, CDR1 is GTSNPN, CDR2 SVGIG (reference sequence). CDR3 bases: TGTGCCTGGAGTTGGAGGGGGCTGGCTAATGAAAAACTGTTTTTT. As protein: CAWSWRGLANEKLFF.

V and J are TRBV2 and TRBJ2-5, with 7 nucleotides matching TRBD2. The CDR3 is 15 residues long. V trimming: 4 bases; J trimming: 7 bases; junction bases outside the gene matches: 12. CDR1 is SNHLY and CDR2 is FYNNEI in the germline V gene. CDR3 DNA: TGTGCCAGCAGTGCCCCAGCATACTGGGAGGGGACCCAGTACTTC. It codes for CASSAPAYWEGTQYF.

The J gene is TRBJ2-7, the V gene TRBV30; 7 nucleotides match TRBD2. Germline CDR1 GTSNPN, CDR2 SVGIG (reference sequence). J was trimmed by 3 bases and V by 4 bases; bases with no gene match: 6. This CDR3 is 13 amino acids long. CDR3 amino acids: CAWMRRGSYEQYF. CDR3 bases: TGTGCCTGGATGCGGCGGGGGAGCTACGAGCAGTACTTC.

The chain uses TRBV6-5 and TRBJ2-2; TRBD2 aligns across 7 bases. The V gene end was trimmed by 2 bases and the J gene end by 6 bases; junction bases not matched to a gene: 3. CDR1 MNHEY and CDR2 SVGAGI come from the germline V gene. This CDR3 comprises 14 residues. The CDR3 protein is CASSYGGSAGELFF. The CDR3 DNA reads as TGTGCCAGCAGTTACGGCGGGAGCGCCGGGGAGCTGTTTTTT.

This chain connects TRBV28 to TRBJ2-1; 11 bases fit TRBD2. The CDR3 runs 16 residues. Germline trimming cut 4 bases from V and 4 bases from J; bases unmatched to any gene: 6. Germline V gives CDR1 MDHEN, CDR2 SYDVKM. CDR3 sequence: CASSSRLAGSYNEQFF. Here the CDR3 DNA reads TGTGCCAGCAGTTCCCGACTAGCGGGGAGTTACAATGAGCAGTTCTTC.

The gene calls are TRBV30 and TRBJ2-1; TRBD2 is a possible D gene (5 bases). Germline loops: CDR1 GTSNPN, CDR2 SVGIG (reference sequence). Trimming shortened V by 5 bases and J by 2 bases, and 10 bases separated the two germline ends. This CDR3 is built from 13 residues. CDR3 DNA: TGTGCCTGGGTGGCCGGGGCCTACAATGAGCAGTTCTTC. The encoded protein is CAWVAGAYNEQFF.

V and J are TRBV5-4 and TRBJ1-2, with D maybe TRBD1 (5 bases). Germline CDR1 is SGHNT and CDR2 is YYREEE (reference sequence). V was cut by 2 bases and J by 5 bases, with 10 bases left in between. The CDR3 spans 13 residues. CDR3 sequence reads: CASSFQGAYGYTF. The CDR3 region has the DNA TGTGCCAGCAGCTTCCAGGGTGCGTATGGCTACACCTTC. The variable domain in full, completed from reference TRBV5-4 and TRBJ1-2, reads ETGVTQSPTHLIKTRGQQVTLRCSSQSGHNTVSWYQQALGQGPQFIFQYYREEENGRGNFPPRFSGLQFPNYSSELNVNALELDDSALYLCASSFQGAYGYTFGSGTRLTVV.

V gene TRBV11-3 combines with J gene TRBJ2-7; TRBD2 matches 13 bases. CDR3 size: 17 residues. The V gene's germline CDR1 is SGHNT and CDR2 YENEEA. V lost 4 bases to trimming and J lost 1 base; unmatched junction nucleotides: 7. CDR3 nucleotides: TGTGCCAGCAGCTCCGGACTAGCGGGGGCCACATCCTACGAGCAGTACTTC. Translated, it gives CASSSGLAGATSYEQYF.

The chain employs TRBV11-2 and TRBJ2-5; 7 nucleotides line up with TRBD2. The V gene end was trimmed by 1 base and the J gene end by 2 bases; junction bases not matched to a gene: 13. The CDR3 sequence is 18 residues long. In germline, CDR1 is SGHAT, CDR2 FQNNGV. In nucleotides, the CDR3 is TGTGCCAGCAGCTTAGCGGTAGTCGCGGCGGGAGTTCAAGAGACCCAGTACTTC. Translating gives CASSLAVVAAGVQETQYF.

This clone was recorded only once. The chain is built from TRBV6-5 and TRBJ1-5, with a tentative D call TRBD1 (6 bases). Germline loops: CDR1 MNHEY, CDR2 SVGAGI. This CDR3 has 14 amino acids. V gave up 6 bases and J gave up 3 bases, with 12 bases separating them. The CDR3 nucleotides read TGTGCCAGCAGGATAGGGGGAAACAATCAGCCCCAGCATTTT. It is translated as CASRIGGNNQPQHF.